This TCR beta chain was captured by sequencing in a study of technical replicates of blood from a few donors. Assay: immunoSEQ multiplex PCR; the TCRdb copy retains only in-frame clones and omits some. The table records 80,000 or so clones, 90% to 97% of them present only once. Sequenced input: T cells isolated from PBMCs. The receptor was derived from a human donor in good health.

The CDR3 here is CASSQYELAGYNEQFF. CDR3 bases: TGCGCCAGCAGCCAATATGAACTAGCGGGGTACAATGAGCAGTTCTTC. This chain joins TRBV4-1 and TRBJ2-1; 10 bases are a match to TRBD2. The CDR3 consists of 16 residues. The germline gives CDR1 MGHRA, CDR2 YSYEKL. After removal of 2 bases from V and 4 bases from J, the junction contained 5 bases not matched to a gene.